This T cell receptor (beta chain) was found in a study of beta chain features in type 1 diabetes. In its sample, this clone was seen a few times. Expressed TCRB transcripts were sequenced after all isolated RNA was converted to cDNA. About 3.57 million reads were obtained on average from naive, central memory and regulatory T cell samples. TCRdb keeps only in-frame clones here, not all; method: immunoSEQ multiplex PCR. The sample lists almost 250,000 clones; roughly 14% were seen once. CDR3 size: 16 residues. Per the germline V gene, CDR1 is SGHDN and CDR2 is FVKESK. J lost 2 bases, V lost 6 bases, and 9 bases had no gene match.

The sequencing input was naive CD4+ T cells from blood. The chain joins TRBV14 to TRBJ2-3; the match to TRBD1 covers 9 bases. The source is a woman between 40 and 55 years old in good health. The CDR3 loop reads CASSPTGGVPTDTQYF. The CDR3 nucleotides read TGTGCCAGCAGTCCTACAGGGGGCGTTCCCACAGATACGCAGTATTTT.